This TCR beta chain was captured in a study of monozygotic twins with inflammatory bowel disease. The CDR3 consists of 11 residues. Germline V gives CDR1 SNHLY, CDR2 FYNNEI. From the 5' RACE reads, TCRdb lists one entry per CDR3 protein and no DNA. The sample has approximately 300,000 distinct CDR3 sequences; the top ten hold 5.6%. This chain connects TRBV2 to TRBJ2-5; TCRdb gives TRBD1 as the D gene, but with no DNA this cannot be confirmed. This receptor was obtained from a human donor with ulcerative colitis or Crohn's disease, or a healthy co-twin of an affected twin (not recorded which). The sample was blood. CDR3 in amino acids: CAGTATGTQYF.